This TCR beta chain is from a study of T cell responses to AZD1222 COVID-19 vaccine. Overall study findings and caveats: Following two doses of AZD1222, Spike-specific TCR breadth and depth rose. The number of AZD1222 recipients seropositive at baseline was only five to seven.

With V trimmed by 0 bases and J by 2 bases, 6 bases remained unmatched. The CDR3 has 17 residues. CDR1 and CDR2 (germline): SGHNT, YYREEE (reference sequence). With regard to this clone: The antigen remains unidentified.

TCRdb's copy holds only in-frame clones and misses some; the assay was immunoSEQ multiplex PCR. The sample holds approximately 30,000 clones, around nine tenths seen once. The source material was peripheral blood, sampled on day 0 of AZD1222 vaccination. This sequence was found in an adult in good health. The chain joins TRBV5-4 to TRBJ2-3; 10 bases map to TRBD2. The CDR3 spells CASSLGPGTSVTDTQYF. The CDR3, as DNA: TGTGCCAGCAGCTTGGGGCCCGGGACTAGCGTCACAGATACGCAGTATTTT.